These 18 T cell receptor beta chains were all obtained from the same sample, sequenced in a study of blood T cell repertoires in COVID-19. Only in-frame clones appear in the TCRdb table, and some are missing; sequencing was by immunoSEQ multiplex PCR. The table shows some 83,000 clones, with around 88% occurring only once. The sequenced sample was peripheral blood. These receptors came from a woman older than 75 with active or convalescent COVID-19.

Worth noting for this clone: At one boundary the junction diverges from the germline segment, which might be a read error. This rearrangement joins TRBV7-2 to TRBJ2-7, with D possibly being TRBD2 (6 bases). This CDR3 contains 14 residues. The V gene's germline CDR1 is SGHTA and CDR2 FQGNSA. In DNA form, the CDR3 reads TGTGCCAGCACTTTTAGTTCCGGGAGATACGGGCAGTACTTC. Translating it yields CASTFSSGRYGQYF.

This clone was seen just once. J is TRBJ2-7 and V is TRBV7-2; 7 bases fit TRBD1. The CDR3 spans 14 residues. The V gene end was trimmed by 0 bases and the J gene end by 2 bases; junction bases not matched to a gene: 1. Looked up from germline, CDR1 is SGHTA and CDR2 is FQGNSA. The CDR3 nucleotides read TGTGCCAGCAGCTTAGCGACAGGGCCCTACGAGCAGTACTTC. Protein product: CASSLATGPYEQYF.

The J gene is TRBJ2-2, the V gene TRBV7-9; TRBD1 aligns across 9 bases. Trimming at V came to 5 bases and at J to 7 bases, leaving 8 bases not matched to a gene. The CDR3 runs to 15 residues. In germline, CDR1 is SEHNR, CDR2 FQNEAQ (reference sequence). Written as DNA, the CDR3 is TGTGCCAGCAGCATACCGGGACAGGGATACGGGGAGCTGTTTTTT. It is translated as CASSIPGQGYGELFF.

This chain uses TRBV7-8 with TRBJ1-1; D might be TRBD1 (6 bases). The germline CDR1 and CDR2 sequences are SGHVS and FQNEAQ. The CDR3 is 14 residues long. V lost 5 bases to trimming and J lost 3 bases, with 13 bases between them. The CDR3 protein is CASSPTGSDTEAFF. The CDR3 DNA reads as TGTGCCAGCAGCCCTACAGGGTCGGACACTGAAGCTTTCTTT. Drawing the rest from reference TRBV7-8 and TRBJ1-1, the complete variable domain is GAGVSQSPRYKVAKRGQDVALRCDPISGHVSLFWYQQALGQGPEFLTYFQNEAQLDKSGLPSDRFFAERPEGSVSTLKIQRTQQEDSAVYLCASSPTGSDTEAFFGQGTRLTVV.

This sequence joins TRBV6-2 or TRBV6-3 and TRBJ1-5; a possible D gene is TRBD1 (6 bases). V was cut by 5 bases and J by 0 bases, with 8 bases left in between. Per the germline V gene, CDR1 is MNHEY and CDR2 is SVGEGT. The CDR3 runs 14 residues. The CDR3 nucleotides read TGTGCCAGCAGTATCAGGGGTAGCAATCAGCCCCAGCATTTT. Protein sequence: CASSIRGSNQPQHF.

V is TRBV15 and J is TRBJ2-3; 9 bases are a match to TRBD2. The trim removed 3 bases at V and 4 bases at J, leaving 11 bases unmatched. CDR3 length: 17 residues. CDR1 and CDR2 (germline): LNHNV, YYDKDF (reference sequence). Written as DNA, the CDR3 is TGTGCCACCAGCAGGCCGCGGAGCGGGAGGTCCTCAGATACGCAGTATTTT. Its protein is CATSRPRSGRSSDTQYF.

The chain joins TRBV10-3 to TRBJ2-3; D may be TRBD2 (5 bases). The CDR3 extends over 12 amino acids. CDR1 is ENHRY, CDR2 SYGVKD, per germline. V was shortened by 6 bases and J by 3 bases, with 7 bases between the two germline ends. The CDR3 sequence: CAISRGTDTQYF. CDR3 DNA sequence: TGTGCCATCAGCCGGGGAACAGATACGCAGTATTTT.

V and J are TRBV3-1 (or the pseudogene TRBV3-2) and TRBJ2-7; 10 nucleotides agree with TRBD1. CDR1 is LGHDT and CDR2 is YNNKEL in the germline V gene (reference sequence). The CDR3 has 13 amino acids. The V and J ends lost 4 bases and 7 bases, in that order; junction bases with no gene match: 4. The CDR3 DNA is TGTGCCAGCAGCCCCCGGGACAGGGGTGAGCAGTACTTC. This sequence encodes CASSPRDRGEQYF.

The chain is built from TRBV18 and TRBJ1-3, with D perhaps TRBD1 (6 bases). Germline V gene lookup returns CDR1 KGHSH and CDR2 LQKENI. Trimming removed 2 bases at V and 4 bases at J, with 12 bases between. The CDR3 is made up of 15 amino acids. The CDR3 nucleotides read TGTGCCAGCTCACCATCCCAGGGGTTCGGAAACACCATATATTTT. Residues: CASSPSQGFGNTIYF.

The chain links TRBV7-2 to TRBJ1-1; TRBD1 matches at 7 bases. Losses at the gene ends were 3 bases for V and 8 bases for J; bases not matched to a gene: 3. Germline V gene data show CDR1 as SGHTA and CDR2 as FQGNSA. This CDR3 comprises 12 residues. CDR3 sequence reads: CASSLDRREAFF. In DNA form, the CDR3 reads TGTGCCAGCAGCTTGGACAGGCGGGAAGCTTTCTTT.

The gene calls are TRBV28 and TRBJ2-6, with no clear D. The V gene's germline CDR1 is MDHEN and CDR2 SYDVKM. The length of the CDR3 is 15 residues. V was cut by 2 bases and J by 0 bases, with 5 bases left in between. For the CDR3, the DNA is TGTGCCAGCAGTTTACCGGGCTCTGGGGCCAACGTCCTGACTTTC. Translating it yields CASSLPGSGANVLTF.

The chain couples TRBV5-1 to TRBJ1-1; D call uncertain. CDR3 length: 14 residues. CDR1 is SGHRS and CDR2 is YFSETQ in the germline V gene. With 4 bases removed from V and 1 base from J, the gap between germline ends came to 11 bases. CDR3 nucleotides: TGCGCCAGCAGCGTCGACTTCAAGAACACTGAAGCTTTCTTT. This gives the protein CASSVDFKNTEAFF.

The chain carries TRBV7-2 and TRBJ2-1; 12 bases match TRBD1. The CDR3 is made up of 15 amino acids. V lost 5 bases and J lost 7; bases outside the gene matches: 6. Germline lookup yields CDR1 SGHTA and CDR2 FQGNSA. The CDR3 region is CASSPGQGAANEQFF. The DNA for the CDR3 is TGTGCCAGCAGCCCGGGACAGGGGGCGGCGAATGAGCAGTTCTTC.

This chain joins TRBV5-5 and TRBJ1-2; 8 nucleotides align to TRBD1. CDR3 size: 15 residues. Trimming removed 3 bases from V and 2 bases from J; junction bases left unmatched: 6. Germline V gene sequence: CDR1 SGHKS, CDR2 YYEKEE (reference sequence). The CDR3 spells CASSSWDRPNYGYTF. CDR3 sequence (DNA): TGTGCCAGCAGCTCTTGGGACAGGCCCAACTATGGCTACACCTTC.

CDR3 bases: TGTGCCAGCAGTGATTTCAGCGGGGCCGCCTACAATGAGCAGTTCTTC. It encodes CASSDFSGAAYNEQFF. This sequence joins TRBV25-1 and TRBJ2-1, with TRBD2 identical over 7 bases. The CDR3 runs to 16 residues. Germline CDR1 and CDR2: MGHDK and SYGVNS. The V gene end was trimmed by 3 bases and the J gene end by 2 bases; junction bases not matched to a gene: 7.

This clone was observed a handful of times. The chain combines TRBV7-6 with TRBJ1-2; TRBD1 might be the D (6 bases). CDR3 length equals 13 residues. Trimming cost V 5 bases and J 6 bases, with 13 bases left between them. The germline gives CDR1 SGHVS, CDR2 FNYEAQ. CDR3 in DNA: TGTGCCAGCAGCCCTCAGGGGAGGGATGGCTACACCTTC. This translates into CASSPQGRDGYTF.

The gene calls are TRBV4-3 and TRBJ2-1; 10 bases are shared with TRBD2. The CDR3 extends over 15 amino acids. The germline gives CDR1 LGHNA, CDR2 YSLEER. With 1 base clipped from V and 7 bases from J, the junction kept 4 bases outside the gene matches. The CDR3: CASSQVSGGINEQFF. The DNA for the CDR3 is TGCGCCAGCAGCCAAGTTAGCGGGGGGATTAATGAGCAGTTCTTC.

J is TRBJ1-5 and V is TRBV28; 9 bases fit TRBD1. The CDR3 extends over 15 amino acids. Germline trimming cut 5 bases from V and 5 bases from J; bases unmatched to any gene: 7. Germline V gives CDR1 MDHEN, CDR2 SYDVKM. The CDR3 bases are TGTGCCAGCAGTCGACCGGGACAGGGTTATCAGCCCCAGCATTTT. Translated: CASSRPGQGYQPQHF.